The text below deals with one TCR beta chain. An end of the junction differs from the germline gene, which may be a read error. This sample also contains other DNA sequences that code for the same CDR3. In germline, CDR1 is KGHDR, CDR2 SFDVKD. This CDR3 has 14 amino acids. The record originates from a study of control samples from healthy donors and cancer patients. TCRdb's table, derived via immunoSEQ multiplex PCR, lists solely in-frame clones and lacks some. The sample consists of around 150,000 clones, about 90% of them appearing once. The rearrangement joins TRBV24-1 to TRBJ1-5; 7 positions match TRBD1. The TCR comes from a man aged 25 to 40 in good health. The sample taken for sequencing was blood. In nucleotides, the CDR3 is TGCGCCACCAGTCCCGGGACAGCCAATCAGCCCCAGCATTTT. Protein sequence: CATSPGTANQPQHF.